These 14 T cell receptor beta chains came from one sample sequenced in a study of identifying expanded T cells in peripheral blood. The method was immunoSEQ multiplex PCR; TCRdb's version includes in-frame clones alone and lacks a portion of them. This table holds roughly 56,000 clones, over 75% found once. Sequenced material: blood. The receptor source for this set is a person aged 18 to 70 in good health.

The table lists this clone with a count of one. This chain connects TRBV6-5 to TRBJ2-7; D remains ambiguous. Between the trimmed V and J ends, which lost 7 bases and 9 bases, there was a span of 10 bases. CDR3 length: 10 residues. The V gene's germline CDR1 is MNHEY and CDR2 SVGAGI. The CDR3 reads CASTRARQYF. In nucleotides, the CDR3 is TGTGCCAGCACCCGGGCCCGGCAGTACTTC.

This clone came up once. V and J are TRBV5-1 and TRBJ2-5; TRBD2 aligns across 14 bases. J was trimmed by 4 bases and V by 0 bases; bases with no gene match: 8. Germline values: CDR1 SGHRS, CDR2 YFSETQ. The CDR3 is 18 amino acids. The CDR3 loop is CASSLGSGTSGSGETQYF. The CDR3 DNA reads TGCGCCAGCAGCTTGGGCTCCGGGACTAGCGGGAGTGGAGAGACCCAGTACTTC.

This clone was observed a few times. This chain links TRBV11-2 with TRBJ2-3; no firm D call. The germline V gene has CDR1 SGHAT and CDR2 FQNNGV. The CDR3 is 12 amino acids. With 4 bases removed from V and 5 bases from J, the gap between germline ends came to 7 bases. DNA for the CDR3: TGTGCCAGCAGCTCCTGGCAAGATACGCAGTATTTT. This codes for CASSSWQDTQYF.

The chain's CDR3 is CASLSSGGNTEAFF. The CDR3 coding sequence is TGTGCCAGTCTAAGTTCCGGGGGGAACACTGAAGCTTTCTTT. The V call is TRBV19, the J call TRBJ1-1; D is possibly TRBD1 (5 bases). Germline CDR1 reads LNHDA; CDR2 reads SQIVND (reference sequence). The CDR3 consists of 14 residues. Trimming removed 8 bases from V and 1 base from J, with 14 bases in between.

The CDR3 spells CSVEREQGVHGYTF. For the CDR3, the DNA is TGCAGCGTTGAAAGAGAACAGGGTGTGCATGGCTACACCTTC. This chain joins TRBV29-1 and TRBJ1-2, with a tentative D call TRBD1 (6 bases). The V end was cut by 2 bases, the J end by 6 bases, with 16 bases between. The CDR3 is made up of 14 amino acids. The germline V gene encodes CDR1 SQVTM and CDR2 ANQGSEA.

The gene calls are TRBV5-6 and TRBJ2-3; D possibly corresponds to TRBD1 (5 bases). Trimming removed 0 bases from V and 7 bases from J, with 9 bases in between. Germline V gene lookup returns CDR1 SGHDT and CDR2 YYEEEE. This CDR3 is 13 amino acids long. As DNA, the CDR3 is TGTGCCAGCAGCTTGGGCAGGGCTTATACGCAGTATTTT. Translated: CASSLGRAYTQYF.

This chain joins TRBV7-9 and TRBJ1-4; 8 positions agree with TRBD1. The ends lost 5 bases at V and 8 bases at J; junction bases unmatched: 13. The CDR3 is 16 amino acids. Germline V gene sequence: CDR1 SEHNR, CDR2 FQNEAQ (reference sequence). CDR3 sequence (DNA): TGTGCCAGCAGCCCTGGACAGGGTACCTTTGGCGAAAAACTGTTTTTT. Residues: CASSPGQGTFGEKLFF.

V and J are TRBV9 and TRBJ2-3; 15 nucleotides line up with TRBD2. This CDR3 contains 20 residues. Germline V gene lookup returns CDR1 SGDLS and CDR2 YYNGEE. V gave up 3 bases and J gave up 1 base; unmatched junction bases: 12. The CDR3 DNA reads TGTGCCAGCAGCGCTCGAGGACGGACTAGCGGGGGGGAGGGCACAGATACGCAGTATTTT. Translating it yields CASSARGRTSGGEGTDTQYF. The full variable domain, rest sourced from reference TRBV9 and TRBJ2-3, is DSGVTQTPKHLITATGQRVTLRCSPRSGDLSVYWYQQSLDQGLQFLIQYYNGEERAKGNILERFSAQQFPDLHSELNLSSLELGDSALYFCASSARGRTSGGEGTDTQYFGPGTRLTVL.

V and J are TRBV5-1 and TRBJ2-1; the match to TRBD2 covers 10 bases. The V gene's germline CDR1 is SGHRS and CDR2 YFSETQ. CDR3 size: 16 residues. With 5 bases clipped from V and 7 bases from J, the junction kept 12 bases outside the gene matches. This chain's CDR3 is CASSSSGGAVRNEQFF. The DNA for the CDR3 is TGCGCCAGCAGTTCGAGCGGGGGGGCTGTGAGGAATGAGCAGTTCTTC.

The genes are TRBV11-3 and TRBJ2-5; D gene unclear. The CDR3 consists of 12 residues. The germline V and J ends were trimmed by 4 bases and 3 bases, with 6 bases remaining between them. The V gene's germline CDR1 is SGHNT and CDR2 YENEEA. Here the CDR3 DNA reads TGTGCCAGCAGCTCGATTAAAGAGACCCAGTACTTC. Translation gives CASSSIKETQYF.

The chain is built from TRBV11-2 and TRBJ2-1; D not certain. The CDR3 has 14 residues. Trimming stripped 1 base from V and 7 bases from J, with 11 bases between. Germline V CDR1 and CDR2: SGHAT, FQNNGV. The CDR3 here is CASSLGPDGNEQFF. Written as DNA, the CDR3 is TGTGCCAGCAGCTTAGGACCGGACGGGAATGAGCAGTTCTTC. Complete variable domain (other parts from reference TRBV11-2 and TRBJ2-1): EAGVAQSPRYKIIEKRQSVAFWCNPISGHATLYWYQQILGQGPKLLIQFQNNGVVDDSQLPKDRFSAERLKGVDSTLKIQPAKLEDSAVYLCASSLGPDGNEQFFGPGTRLTVL.

This chain links TRBV9 with TRBJ2-1, with 7 nucleotides matching TRBD1. Germline V gene data show CDR1 as SGDLS and CDR2 as YYNGEE. This CDR3 has 16 amino acids. Trimming took 2 bases from V and 9 from J; bases not matched to a gene: 14. The DNA for the CDR3 is TGTGCCAGCAGCGTCTCCTTCCAGACAGGGAGAAGTGAGCAGTTCTTC. This gives the protein CASSVSFQTGRSEQFF.

V usage is TRBV18 and J usage is TRBJ2-5; D call uncertain. The CDR3 length is 16 residues. V lost 0 bases and J lost 2, with 13 bases in between. The germline gives CDR1 KGHSH, CDR2 LQKENI. The CDR3, as DNA: TGTGCCAGCTCACCACCACGAGACTCCGAGCAAGAGACCCAGTACTTC. Amino acid sequence: CASSPPRDSEQETQYF.

This chain joins TRBV28 and TRBJ2-3, with 8 positions matching TRBD2. Trimming removed 3 bases from V and 6 bases from J; junction bases left unmatched: 11. The CDR3 covers 16 residues. The germline CDR1 and CDR2 sequences are MDHEN and SYDVKM. The chain's CDR3 is CASSFARASGLDTQYF. The CDR3 nucleotides read TGTGCCAGCAGTTTCGCCAGGGCTAGCGGGTTGGATACGCAGTATTTT.